These 32 T cell receptor beta chains were all obtained from the same sample, sequenced in a study of CD8+CD57+ T cells in acquired aplastic anemia. For sequencing, patients were chosen who had shown expansion of CD8+CD57+ cells by flow cytometry. The study profiled TCR beta VDJ and CDR3 using genomic DNA as template. TCRdb passed the reads through MiXCR, listing each CDR3 protein once. Of more than 150,000 distinct CDR3 sequences in the sample, 48% were seen once. Specimen: sorted CD4+, CD8+, or CD8+CD57+ T cells (not recorded which) from PBMCs. These receptors all come from a human donor with aplastic anemia.

As for this clonotype: At one end, the junction sequence differs from germline, possibly due to a read error. This rearrangement joins TRBV25-1 to TRBJ2-3; D is possibly TRBD2 (7 bases). Germline-derived CDR1 and CDR2 are MGHDK and SYGVNS. The length of the CDR3 is 12 residues. The CDR3: CARPAGADTQYF. In DNA form, the CDR3 reads TGTGCCAGACCCGCGGGGGCAGATACGCAGTATTTC.

This clonotype was picked up a small number of times. This chain uses TRBV4-3 with TRBJ2-4; D might be TRBD2 (6 bases). The CDR3 extends over 16 amino acids. Germline loops: CDR1 LGHNA, CDR2 YSLEER. V lost 0 bases and J lost 2, with 11 bases in between. The CDR3 region has the DNA TGCGCCAGCAGCCAAGACTATGGGGGGTCCAAAAACATTCAGTACTTC. Translated, it gives CASSQDYGGSKNIQYF.

This chain uses TRBV10-3 with TRBJ2-1; no firm D call. The CDR3 is 12 amino acids. Per the germline V gene, CDR1 is ENHRY and CDR2 is SYGVKD. V was shortened by 10 bases and J by 4 bases, with 11 bases between the two germline ends. The CDR3: CATNGYYNEQFF. Here the CDR3 DNA reads TGTGCCACCAATGGGTATTACAATGAGCAGTTCTTC.

CDR3 region: CASSLEVDGYTF. The CDR3 nucleotides read TGTGCCAGCAGCTTAGAGGTAGATGGCTACACCTTC. The chain employs TRBV7-9 and TRBJ1-2; no reliable D call. This CDR3 is 12 amino acids long. The germline V gene encodes CDR1 SEHNR and CDR2 FQNEAQ (reference sequence). V was pared by 1 base and J by 6 bases, with 6 bases between.

In its sample, this clonotype was seen many times. The chain carries TRBV6-6 and TRBJ1-6; D might be TRBD1 (6 bases). V was clipped by 2 bases and J by 3 bases, with 11 bases between them. This CDR3 comprises 16 residues. In germline, CDR1 is MNHNY, CDR2 SVGAGI (reference sequence). CDR3 sequence reads: CASSYQADSYNSPLHF. The CDR3 bases are TGTGCCAGCAGTTACCAGGCGGACAGCTATAATTCACCCCTCCACTTT.

This clonotype showed up many times. This rearrangement joins TRBV20-1 to TRBJ2-1, with TRBD2 matching over 10 bases. Germline assignment: CDR1 DFQATT and CDR2 SNEGSKA (reference sequence). The CDR3 sequence is 16 residues long. V gave up 0 bases and J gave up 9 bases; unmatched junction bases: 11. In DNA, the CDR3 is TGCAGTGCTAGAGATCAGAGCGGGAGGGGTCTCGGTGAGCAGTTCTTC. It is translated as CSARDQSGRGLGEQFF.

This clonotype was observed at least ten times. This chain connects TRBV7-8 to TRBJ2-1; possibly TRBD2 for D (5 bases). Germline-derived CDR1 and CDR2 are SGHVS and FQNEAQ. The CDR3 length is 15 residues. V was cut by 8 bases and J by 0 bases, with 14 bases left in between. The CDR3 DNA reads as TGTGCCAGCGCCAAACTAGTGCCCTCCTACAATGAGCAGTTCTTC. Amino acid sequence: CASAKLVPSYNEQFF.

The gene calls are TRBV9 and TRBJ2-7, with D perhaps assigned TRBD1 or TRBD2 (5 bases each). CDR1 is SGDLS, CDR2 YYNGEE, per germline. V lost 2 bases, J lost 7 bases, and 16 bases lay in between. The CDR3 sequence is 14 residues long. The DNA of the CDR3 is TGTGCCAGCAGCGTCCGGGACGTCGGAGGAGAGCAGTACTTC. This codes for CASSVRDVGGEQYF.

A few counts support this clonotype. CDR3 residues: CASSVEGRTGRTDTQYF. CDR3 DNA sequence: TGTGCCAGCAGCGTAGAAGGGAGAACAGGGCGAACAGATACGCAGTATTTT. J is TRBJ2-3 and V is TRBV9, with D tentatively TRBD1 (6 bases). CDR1 is SGDLS, CDR2 YYNGEE, per germline. V shed 0 bases and J shed 3 bases, with 17 bases lying between them. The CDR3 contains 17 residues.

V and J are TRBV2 and TRBJ2-7, with 8 bases aligning to TRBD1. The CDR3 contains 15 residues. V lost 2 bases, J lost 5 bases, and 8 bases stayed unmatched. The germline gives CDR1 SNHLY, CDR2 FYNNEI. CDR3 loop: CASSEKSGGVDEQYF. Here the CDR3 DNA reads TGTGCCAGCAGTGAAAAGTCAGGGGGCGTCGACGAGCAGTACTTC.

The CDR3 DNA sequence: TGTGCCAGCAGCGGAAACAGGGTCTCAGCTTTCTTT. Amino acid sequence: CASSGNRVSAFF. The V and J genes are TRBV7-8 and TRBJ1-1, with a tentative D call TRBD1 (6 bases). The CDR3 contains 12 residues. Per the germline V gene, CDR1 is SGHVS and CDR2 is FQNEAQ. The ends were cut back, 5 bases at V and 10 bases at J, with 14 bases in the middle.

This clonotype was seen many times. This chain uses TRBV9 with TRBJ1-5; D not certain. Deletions cut 3 bases from V and 3 bases from J, with 7 bases between. This CDR3 has 13 amino acids. Germline V gene sequence: CDR1 SGDLS, CDR2 YYNGEE. The CDR3 protein is CASSANINQPQHF. The CDR3 DNA reads TGTGCCAGCAGCGCTAACATCAATCAGCCCCAGCATTTT.

This clonotype occurred a few times. The chain employs TRBV29-1 and TRBJ1-1; D is ambiguous. Germline V gene lookup returns CDR1 SQVTM and CDR2 ANQGSEA. The CDR3 is 11 amino acids. V lost 8 bases to trimming and J lost 4 bases, with 11 bases between them. CDR3 protein: CSLRTVTEAFF. The CDR3 DNA reads TGCAGCCTCAGAACCGTCACTGAAGCTTTCTTT.

This clonotype was detected once. The junction differs from germline at one of its ends, possibly a read error. This chain connects TRBV10-1 to TRBJ2-7; 8 nucleotides agree with TRBD2. The germline V gene has CDR1 WNHNN and CDR2 SYGVQD (reference sequence). The length of the CDR3 is 15 residues. Written as DNA, the CDR3 is TGCACCAGCAGTGCTAGGCGGCTAGCGGGCTCCGAGCAGTACTTC. It codes for CTSSARRLAGSEQYF.

The chain joins TRBV6-5 to TRBJ1-1; weak D call: TRBD1 (5 bases). CDR1 is MNHEY and CDR2 is SVGAGI in the germline V gene. V lost 4 bases to trimming and J lost 1 base, with 19 bases between them. The CDR3 is 17 residues long. As DNA, the CDR3 is TGTGCCAGCAGTTCTCTCCTGACCGGGACGGGGAACACTGAAGCTTTCTTT. Amino acids: CASSSLLTGTGNTEAFF.

The DNA of the CDR3 is TGTGCCAGCAGCTTGAGGTCGACAGGGGGGAACTATGGCTACACCTTC. Its translation: CASSLRSTGGNYGYTF. The rearrangement links TRBV11-1 to TRBJ1-2; the match to TRBD1 covers 9 bases. CDR3 size: 16 residues. Germline-derived CDR1 and CDR2 are SGHAT and FQDESV (reference sequence). V gave up 3 bases and J gave up 2 bases; unmatched junction bases: 7.

The V gene is TRBV12-3 or TRBV12-4, the J gene TRBJ2-1; the D gene is possibly TRBD2 (7 bases). V gave up 5 bases and J gave up 7 bases, with 18 bases separating them. The CDR3 is made up of 15 amino acids. CDR3 protein: CASSLRGGFGNEQFF. The CDR3 DNA follows: TGTGCCAGCAGTCTGAGGGGGGGGTTCGGGAATGAGCAGTTCTTC.

The chain carries TRBV5-1 and TRBJ2-1, with 11 nucleotides matching TRBD2. The germline gives CDR1 SGHRS, CDR2 YFSETQ. CDR3 length: 18 amino acids. The V segment lost 2 bases and the J segment 2 bases; nucleotides outside the gene matches: 9. The CDR3 sequence is CASSFPLAGGKTYNEQFF. The CDR3 DNA reads as TGCGCCAGCAGCTTCCCCCTAGCGGGAGGAAAAACCTACAATGAGCAGTTCTTC.

V and J are TRBV6-1 and TRBJ1-2; D is unclear. Germline lookup yields CDR1 MNHNS and CDR2 SASEGT. The CDR3 loop spans 15 amino acids. V lost 6 bases and J lost 4, with 18 bases in between. The CDR3 DNA sequence: TGTGCCAGCAGCCCGACGACGCGGGTAGTCTATGGCTACACCTTC. Protein product: CASSPTTRVVYGYTF.

This clonotype was counted at least ten times. The chain employs TRBV5-1 and TRBJ2-1; no clear D. The CDR3 length is 15 residues. From germline, CDR1 is SGHRS and CDR2 YFSETQ. Trimming left V 0 bases short and J 5 bases short, with 12 bases between. CDR3 sequence reads: CASSLEIRVNNEQFF. CDR3 DNA: TGCGCCAGCAGCTTGGAAATTCGGGTCAACAATGAGCAGTTCTTC. The full variable domain, with the rest looked up from reference TRBV5-1 and TRBJ2-1, is KAGVTQTPRYLIKTRGQQVTLSCSPISGHRSVSWYQQTPGQGLQFLFEYFSETQRNKGNFPGRFSGRQFSNSRSEMNVSTLELGDSALYLCASSLEIRVNNEQFFGPGTRLTVL.

This clonotype has ten or more counts. This chain joins TRBV5-6 and TRBJ2-1, with D unresolved. The CDR3 runs 15 residues. V lost 0 bases to trimming and J lost 7 bases, with 14 bases between them. CDR1 and CDR2 from the germline V gene are SGHDT and YYEEEE. Here the CDR3 reads CASSLGLGLGNEQFF. For the CDR3, the DNA is TGTGCCAGCAGCTTGGGCCTAGGCCTAGGGAATGAGCAGTTCTTC.

This clonotype was observed at least ten times. This chain connects TRBV9 to TRBJ2-7; 7 positions agree with TRBD1. This CDR3 region has 15 residues. Germline CDR1 SGDLS, CDR2 YYNGEE. The J segment lost 0 bases and the V segment lost 3 bases, leaving 6 bases of the junction unmatched. The CDR3 spells CASSGMDRSSYEQYF. The CDR3 DNA sequence: TGTGCCAGCAGCGGGATGGACAGGAGCTCCTACGAGCAGTACTTC.

The gene calls are TRBV11-1 and TRBJ2-1; 9 nucleotides match TRBD1. Per the germline V gene, CDR1 is SGHAT and CDR2 is FQDESV (reference sequence). The CDR3 length is 15 residues. Losses at the gene ends were 2 bases for V and 5 bases for J; bases not matched to a gene: 4. CDR3 nucleotide sequence: TGTGCCAGCAGCTTAATTCGGGACAGGGACAATGAGCAGTTCTTC. This gives the protein CASSLIRDRDNEQFF.

This clonotype was detected many times. The chain recombines TRBV19 with TRBJ2-7, with 8 bases that match TRBD1. CDR3 length: 14 amino acids. The germline V gene has CDR1 LNHDA and CDR2 SQIVND (reference sequence). V trimming: 4 bases; J trimming: 3 bases; junction bases outside the gene matches: 5. In DNA form, the CDR3 reads TGTGCCAGTAGTACCGGACAGGGACGCTACGAGCAGTACTTC. Translated, it gives CASSTGQGRYEQYF.

The chain employs TRBV12-3 or TRBV12-4 and TRBJ2-2; D unresolved. V gave up 3 bases and J gave up 5 bases, with 7 bases separating them. The CDR3 sequence is 13 residues long. CDR3 bases: TGTGCCAGCAGTTTGGCGAGGACCGGGGAGCTGTTTTTT. Translated, it gives CASSLARTGELFF.

This clonotype was counted between two and nine times. The gene calls are TRBV6-2 or TRBV6-3 and TRBJ2-1, with D perhaps TRBD1 or TRBD2 (5 bases each). Germline V gives CDR1 MNHEY, CDR2 SVGEGT. This CDR3 is 17 amino acids long. V lost 0 bases, J lost 3 bases, and 15 bases lay in between. CDR3 region: CASSYSPGTHSYNEQFF. The CDR3 nucleotides are TGTGCCAGCAGTTACTCGCCCGGGACGCACAGCTACAATGAGCAGTTCTTC.

The chain employs TRBV10-3 and TRBJ1-3; no clear D. The V end was cut by 3 bases, the J end by 2 bases, with 8 bases between. The CDR3 is 14 residues long. The germline V gene has CDR1 ENHRY and CDR2 SYGVKD. The chain's CDR3 is CAISEWEPGNTIYF. In DNA form, the CDR3 reads TGTGCCATCAGTGAATGGGAACCTGGAAACACCATATATTTT.

The rearrangement joins TRBV5-1 to TRBJ2-1, with D possibly being TRBD1 (6 bases). Trimming took off 4 bases at V and 10 bases at J, with 21 bases between the two ends. CDR1 and CDR2 from the germline V gene are SGHRS and YFSETQ. This CDR3 has 15 residues. The DNA for the CDR3 is TGCGCCAGCAGCCCGACCGGGACACCATACTACGAGCAGTTCTTC. Its translation is CASSPTGTPYYEQFF.

This clonotype was detected ten times or more. The junction departs from the called germline gene at one end, perhaps through a read error. The chain joins TRBV10-3 to TRBJ2-3, with D perhaps matching TRBD2 (5 bases). Germline V gene data show CDR1 as ENHRY and CDR2 as SYGVKD. This CDR3 spans 15 amino acids. DNA of the CDR3: TGTGCCAGCAGTGAATCGACTAACCGTGAAGATACGCAGTATTTT. Translating gives CASSESTNREDTQYF.

The chain links TRBV10-1 to TRBJ1-1, with D possibly matching TRBD1 (5 bases). Trimming stripped 4 bases from V and 7 bases from J, with 22 bases between. In germline, CDR1 is WNHNN, CDR2 SYGVQD (reference sequence). The CDR3 has 16 residues. CDR3 nucleotides: TGCGCCAGCAGTGCCCCTTGGGGCAGGACCTACGGTGAAGCTTTCTTT. This gives the protein CASSAPWGRTYGEAFF.

There are many counts of this clonotype. The chain employs TRBV15 and TRBJ2-1, with D tentatively TRBD1 (6 bases). The CDR3 covers 13 residues. V was trimmed by 6 bases and J by 1 base, leaving 7 bases between them. The germline CDR1 and CDR2 sequences are LNHNV and YYDKDF (reference sequence). Here the CDR3 DNA reads TGTGCCACCAGTCAGGGGTCCTACAATGAGCAGTTCTTC. It codes for CATSQGSYNEQFF.

This sequence joins TRBV11-3 and TRBJ2-7; D gene ambiguous. The CDR3 is 14 amino acids. The V gene lost 5 bases and the J gene lost 0 bases, with 11 bases spanning the gap. CDR1 and CDR2 from the germline V gene are SGHNT and YENEEA. The chain's CDR3 is CASSLETGSYEQYF. The CDR3 DNA sequence: TGTGCCAGCAGCCTTGAGACGGGCTCCTACGAGCAGTACTTC.